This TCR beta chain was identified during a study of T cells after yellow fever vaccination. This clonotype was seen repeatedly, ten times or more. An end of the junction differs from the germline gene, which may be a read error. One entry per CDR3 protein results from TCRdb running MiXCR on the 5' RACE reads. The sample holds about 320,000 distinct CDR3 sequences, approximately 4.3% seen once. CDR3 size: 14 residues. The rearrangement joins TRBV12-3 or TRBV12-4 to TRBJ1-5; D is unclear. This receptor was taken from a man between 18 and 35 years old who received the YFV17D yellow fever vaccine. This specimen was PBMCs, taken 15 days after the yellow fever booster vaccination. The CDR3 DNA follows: TGTGCCAGCAGCTTAGGGCTCGGCAATCAGCCCCAGCATTTT. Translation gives CASSLGLGNQPQHF.